Below are 23 T cell receptor beta chains sequenced from a single sample in a study of blood T cell repertoires in COVID-19. Sequenced by immunoSEQ multiplex PCR; TCRdb stores in-frame clones only, minus some. The table includes around 240,000 clones, 84% detected once. What was sequenced was peripheral blood. The receptors stem from a woman aged 40-49 years who had recovered from COVID-19.

This chain links TRBV7-9 with TRBJ1-1; TRBD1 aligns across 8 bases. CDR3 length equals 13 residues. Germline CDR1 reads SEHNR; CDR2 reads FQNEAQ (reference sequence). V shed 4 bases and J 4 bases; nucleotides not matched to a gene: 2. The CDR3 region has the DNA TGTGCCAGCAGCTCTGGACAGGGCACTGAAGCTTTCTTT. Translated: CASSSGQGTEAFF. Together with reference TRBV7-9 and TRBJ1-1, the CDR3 gives the full variable domain: DTGVSQNPRHKITKRGQNVTFRCDPISEHNRLYWYRQTLGQGPEFLTYFQNEAQLEKSRLLSDRFSAERPKGSFSTLEIQRTEQGDSAMYLCASSSGQGTEAFFGQGTRLTVV.

The chain combines TRBV27 with TRBJ1-2; 7 bases align to TRBD1. The V gene's germline CDR1 is MNHEY and CDR2 SMNVEV (reference sequence). V lost 0 bases, J lost 5 bases, and 6 bases stayed unmatched. The CDR3 is 15 residues long. CDR3 nucleotide sequence: TGTGCCAGCAGTTTATCCACGACAGGGTGGTATGGCTACACCTTC. It encodes CASSLSTTGWYGYTF.

This clone was recorded a few times. The chain carries TRBV12-3 or TRBV12-4 and TRBJ2-6; D uncertain. V shed 8 bases and J shed 2 bases, with 7 bases lying between them. The CDR3 has 13 amino acids. CDR3 residues: CASRSTGANVLTF. The CDR3 coding sequence is TGTGCCAGCCGTAGCACTGGGGCCAACGTCCTGACTTTC.

CDR3 in DNA: TGTGCCATCATGCCCCCGGACAGCAACAATGAGCAGTTCTTC. It yields the protein CAIMPPDSNNEQFF. The chain joins TRBV10-3 to TRBJ2-1; TRBD1 might be the D (6 bases). In germline, CDR1 is ENHRY, CDR2 SYGVKD. V lost 7 bases and J lost 5, with 15 bases in between. CDR3 length: 14 amino acids.

The chain is built from TRBV28 and TRBJ2-5; the match to TRBD1 covers 7 bases. Germline V lookup: CDR1 MDHEN, CDR2 SYDVKM. The V gene end was trimmed by 4 bases and the J gene end by 3 bases; junction bases not matched to a gene: 5. The CDR3 extends over 14 amino acids. The CDR3 DNA follows: TGTGCCAGCAGTTCAGGGACAGAAGAAGAGACCCAGTACTTC. It yields the protein CASSSGTEEETQYF.

The table lists this clone with a count of one. The rearrangement uses TRBV24-1 and TRBJ2-1; weak D call: TRBD2 (6 bases). Germline CDR1 is KGHDR and CDR2 is SFDVKD. The CDR3 consists of 15 residues. V was cut by 7 bases and J by 2 bases, with 14 bases left in between. CDR3 DNA: TGTGCCACCAGAGCTACCGGGACTGCCTACAATGAGCAGTTCTTC. This translates into CATRATGTAYNEQFF.

This sequence joins TRBV6-5 and TRBJ1-6; D is unresolved. In germline, CDR1 is MNHEY, CDR2 SVGAGI. The CDR3 loop spans 14 amino acids. The V gene lost 0 bases and the J gene lost 11 bases, with 11 bases spanning the gap. The CDR3 sequence is CASSYSSTAAPLHF. CDR3 sequence (DNA): TGTGCCAGCAGTTACTCTTCCACCGCGGCACCCCTCCACTTT.

The chain employs TRBV5-1 and TRBJ2-5, with 12 bases lining up with TRBD2. Germline V lookup: CDR1 SGHRS, CDR2 YFSETQ. CDR3 length: 17 residues. After removal of 4 bases from V and 5 bases from J, the junction contained 12 bases not matched to a gene. The CDR3 bases are TGCGCCAGCAGCCCCTGGACTAGCGGGGACCCTGGGGAGACCCAGTACTTC. This codes for CASSPWTSGDPGETQYF.

The CDR3 nucleotides are TGTGCCAGCAGCTTGTTTTCCAGCTCTGGGGCCAACGTCCTGACTTTC. As protein: CASSLFSSSGANVLTF. V and J are TRBV5-4 and TRBJ2-6; D is ambiguous. The CDR3 is 16 residues long. V was trimmed by 1 base and J by 0 bases, leaving 8 bases between them. Per the germline V gene, CDR1 is SGHNT and CDR2 is YYREEE (reference sequence).

The V gene is TRBV2, the J gene TRBJ2-2, with 7 bases matching TRBD1. The CDR3 loop spans 16 amino acids. The V segment lost 6 bases and the J segment 0 bases; nucleotides outside the gene matches: 7. The germline V gene encodes CDR1 SNHLY and CDR2 FYNNEI. The CDR3 coding sequence is TGTGCCAGCAGCTCCCAAGGGACAGCGAACACCGGGGAGCTGTTTTTT. Translation gives CASSSQGTANTGELFF.

The chain combines TRBV7-2 with TRBJ1-4; tentative D call: TRBD1 (6 bases). Germline V gene lookup returns CDR1 SGHTA and CDR2 FQGNSA. This CDR3 is 15 amino acids long. Trimming took off 4 bases at V and 11 bases at J, with 20 bases between the two ends. The CDR3 region is CASSSYITGIGKLFF. The CDR3 DNA reads as TGTGCCAGCAGCTCCTACATTACAGGGATTGGGAAACTGTTTTTT.

The CDR3 loop is CASSPRDRGPPKPYEQYF. Here the CDR3 DNA reads TGTGCCAGCAGCCCCCGGGACAGGGGTCCTCCCAAGCCTTACGAGCAGTACTTC. The genes are TRBV3-1 (or the pseudogene TRBV3-2) and TRBJ2-7; TRBD1 aligns across 10 bases. This CDR3 contains 18 residues. Germline CDR1 and CDR2: LGHDT and YNNKEL (reference sequence). With 4 bases clipped from V and 4 bases from J, the junction kept 16 bases outside the gene matches.

This chain joins TRBV6-5 and TRBJ1-5; 8 nucleotides align to TRBD1. V lost 6 bases, J lost 2 bases, and 6 bases stayed unmatched. CDR1 MNHEY and CDR2 SVGAGI come from the germline V gene. CDR3 length equals 15 residues. The CDR3 DNA sequence: TGTGCCAGCAGAAAACTGACAGGGGGCAATCAGCCCCAGCATTTT. It yields the protein CASRKLTGGNQPQHF.

The chain recombines TRBV25-1 with TRBJ1-6; perhaps TRBD1 as D (6 bases). CDR1 and CDR2 from the germline V gene are MGHDK and SYGVNS. CDR3 size: 15 residues. Trimming stripped 3 bases from V and 3 bases from J, with 9 bases between. CDR3 loop: CASSEDSNYNSPLHF. The DNA of the CDR3 is TGTGCCAGCAGTGAGGACAGCAACTATAATTCACCCCTCCACTTT.

The chain links TRBV5-1 to TRBJ2-3, with TRBD2 as a possible D gene (6 bases). Germline CDR1 and CDR2: SGHRS and YFSETQ. The CDR3 has 16 amino acids. Trimming removed 4 bases from V and 6 bases from J, with 21 bases in between. As DNA, the CDR3 is TGCGCCAGCAGCGGGTTCGGGACTTCTCAATCGGATACGCAGTATTTT. Its translation is CASSGFGTSQSDTQYF.

The J gene is TRBJ2-7, the V gene TRBV13; 9 bases align to TRBD1. CDR3 length equals 17 residues. CDR1 is PRHDT, CDR2 FYEKMQ, per germline (reference sequence). V dropped 5 bases and J dropped 0; count of bases not matched to a gene: 11. In nucleotides, the CDR3 is TGTGCCAGCAGCGCTTACCTCCGGGACAGGGACTCCTACGAGCAGTACTTC. This gives the protein CASSAYLRDRDSYEQYF.

V and J are TRBV5-5 and TRBJ2-1; 8 bases line up with TRBD1. In germline, CDR1 is SGHKS, CDR2 YYEKEE (reference sequence). J gave up 6 bases and V 4 bases, and 6 bases lay outside the gene matches. The CDR3 loop spans 14 amino acids. CDR3 sequence (DNA): TGTGCCAGCAGCGGTGGACAGGGCCTCAATGAGCAGTTCTTC. It encodes CASSGGQGLNEQFF.

V gene TRBV29-1 combines with J gene TRBJ1-2, with 8 bases identical to TRBD1. This CDR3 is built from 13 residues. V was clipped by 3 bases and J by 7 bases; unmatched bases: 7. CDR1 SQVTM and CDR2 ANQGSEA come from the germline V gene. The CDR3 sequence: CSVEAQGGRGYTF. The CDR3 coding sequence is TGCAGCGTTGAGGCACAGGGGGGCCGTGGCTACACCTTC.

The gene calls are TRBV19 and TRBJ1-1; D ambiguous. Trimming took 6 bases from V and 0 from J, leaving 14 bases between them. Germline V gene data show CDR1 as LNHDA and CDR2 as SQIVND (reference sequence). The CDR3 extends over 15 amino acids. Here the CDR3 reads CASSDSSRMNTEAFF. For the CDR3, the DNA is TGTGCCAGTAGCGACTCGAGCCGCATGAACACTGAAGCTTTCTTT. The variable domain in full, with the rest retrieved from reference TRBV19 and TRBJ1-1, is DGGITQSPKYLFRKEGQNVTLSCEQNLNHDAMYWYRQDPGQGLRLIYYSQIVNDFQKGDIAEGYSVSREKKESFPLTVTSAQKNPTAFYLCASSDSSRMNTEAFFGQGTRLTVV.

The chain carries TRBV7-2 and TRBJ2-5, with a possible D match to TRBD1 (5 bases). The CDR3 extends over 13 amino acids. Germline V CDR1 and CDR2: SGHTA, FQGNSA. V lost 5 bases to trimming and J lost 5 bases, with 12 bases between them. CDR3 DNA: TGTGCCAGCAGCCCTGAAGCAGGGGAGACCCAGTACTTC. It codes for CASSPEAGETQYF. Supplemented by reference TRBV7-2 and TRBJ2-5, the full variable domain reads GAGVSQSPSNKVTEKGKDVELRCDPISGHTALYWYRQSLGQGLEFLIYFQGNSAPDKSGLPSDRFSAERTGGSVSTLTIQRTQQEDSAVYLCASSPEAGETQYFGPGTRLLVL.

The genes are TRBV7-2 and TRBJ2-1, with 7 bases matching TRBD2. Germline V gives CDR1 SGHTA, CDR2 FQGNSA. The CDR3 runs 12 residues. The V segment lost 4 bases and the J segment 9 bases; nucleotides outside the gene matches: 3. CDR3 DNA: TGTGCCAGCAGCTCACTAGCGTTTGAGCAGTTCTTC. Translated: CASSSLAFEQFF.

This chain uses TRBV11-3 with TRBJ1-3; TRBD1 matches at 7 bases. CDR3 length: 17 residues. Germline CDR1 and CDR2: SGHNT and YENEEA. V was clipped by 3 bases and J by 6 bases; unmatched bases: 14. Written as DNA, the CDR3 is TGTGCCAGCAGCTTCGGGACAGAAGACCTTCCCCCAAACACCATATATTTT. Encoded protein: CASSFGTEDLPPNTIYF.

This clone was detected only a few times. The rearrangement uses TRBV19 and TRBJ2-2; perhaps TRBD1 as D (6 bases). V was pared by 6 bases and J by 9 bases, with 11 bases between. CDR1 and CDR2 from the germline V gene are LNHDA and SQIVND (reference sequence). CDR3 length: 12 residues. CDR3 in DNA: TGTGCCAGTAGCAGGGGTGTACGGGAGCTGTTTTTT. It is translated as CASSRGVRELFF.